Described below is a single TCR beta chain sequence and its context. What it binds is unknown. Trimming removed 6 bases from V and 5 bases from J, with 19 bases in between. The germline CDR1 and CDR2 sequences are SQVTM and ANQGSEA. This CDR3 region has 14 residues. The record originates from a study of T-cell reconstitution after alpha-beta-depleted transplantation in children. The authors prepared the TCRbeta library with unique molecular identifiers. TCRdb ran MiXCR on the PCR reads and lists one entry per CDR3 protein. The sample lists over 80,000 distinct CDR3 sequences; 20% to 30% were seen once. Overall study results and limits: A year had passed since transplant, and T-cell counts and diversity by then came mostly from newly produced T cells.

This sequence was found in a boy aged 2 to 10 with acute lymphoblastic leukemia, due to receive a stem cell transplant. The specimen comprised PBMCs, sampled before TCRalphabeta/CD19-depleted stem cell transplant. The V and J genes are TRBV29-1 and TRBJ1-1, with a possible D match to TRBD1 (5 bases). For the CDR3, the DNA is TGCAGCGTGATGTTCTGGGGGAAAGGGACTGAAGCTTTCTTT. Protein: CSVMFWGKGTEAFF. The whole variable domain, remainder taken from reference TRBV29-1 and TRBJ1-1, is SAVISQKPSRDICQRGTSLTIQCQVDSQVTMMFWYRQQPGQSLTLIATANQGSEATYESGFVIDKFPISRPNLTFSTLTVSNMSPEDSSIYLCSVMFWGKGTEAFFGQGTRLTVV.